This T cell receptor (beta chain) was found in a study of HIV-infected patients and healthy controls. All unsorted peripheral T cells were captured because whole blood was used without fractionation. Alpha and beta constant-region primers primed reverse transcription of around 540 ng RNA. Separate chain-specific third strand synthesis with multiplexing indices produced the alpha and beta libraries. The library had 12-nucleotide molecular identifiers formed by two random hexamers joined together. TCRdb independently ran MiXCR on the 5' RACE reads; one entry per CDR3 protein. The sample gives some 9,600 distinct CDR3 sequences, 7.3% of which show up once; under 40% is in the top ten. Study outcomes and limitations: Healthy controls shared more CDR3 sequences between individuals than HIV-infected patients did.

A word on this clonotype: Its antigen is undetermined.

V lost 6 bases and J lost 14, with 8 bases in between. CDR3 size: 9 residues. Germline CDR1 reads MNHEY; CDR2 reads SVGAGI. This chain joins TRBV6-5 and TRBJ2-1, with unresolved D. The TCR sequence derives from an adult with HIV infection. Sequences were derived from blood, sampled before antiretroviral therapy. CDR3 coding DNA: TGTGCCAGCAGACAAATTGAGTTCTTC. Its translation: CASRQIEFF.